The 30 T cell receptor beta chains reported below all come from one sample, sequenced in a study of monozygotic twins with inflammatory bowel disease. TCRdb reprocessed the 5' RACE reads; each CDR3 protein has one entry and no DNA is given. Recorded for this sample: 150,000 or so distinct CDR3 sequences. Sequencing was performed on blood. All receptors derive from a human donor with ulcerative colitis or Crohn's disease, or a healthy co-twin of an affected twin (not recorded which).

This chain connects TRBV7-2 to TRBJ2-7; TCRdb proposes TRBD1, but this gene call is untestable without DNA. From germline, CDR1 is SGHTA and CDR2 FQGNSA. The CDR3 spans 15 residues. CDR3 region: CASSLRGGATYEQYF.

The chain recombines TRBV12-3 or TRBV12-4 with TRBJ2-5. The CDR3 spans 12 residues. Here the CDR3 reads CASSVLRETQYF.

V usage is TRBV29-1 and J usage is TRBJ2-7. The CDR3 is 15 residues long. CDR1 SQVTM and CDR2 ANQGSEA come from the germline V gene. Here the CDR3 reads CSVGKTRTSSYEQYF.

The CDR3 protein is CASSPPDTQYF. This chain connects TRBV12-3 or TRBV12-4 to TRBJ2-3. The CDR3 runs to 11 residues.

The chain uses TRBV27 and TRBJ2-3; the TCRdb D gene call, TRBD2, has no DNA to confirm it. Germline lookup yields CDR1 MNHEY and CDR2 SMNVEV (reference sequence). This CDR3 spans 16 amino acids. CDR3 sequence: CASSGRGWTSTDTQYF.

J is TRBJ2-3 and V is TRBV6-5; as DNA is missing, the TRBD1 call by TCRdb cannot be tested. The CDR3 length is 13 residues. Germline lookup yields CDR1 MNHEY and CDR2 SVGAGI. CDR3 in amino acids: CASSQQGTAAQYF.

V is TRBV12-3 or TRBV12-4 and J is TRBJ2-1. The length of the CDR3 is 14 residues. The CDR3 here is CASSLIRQDNEQFF.

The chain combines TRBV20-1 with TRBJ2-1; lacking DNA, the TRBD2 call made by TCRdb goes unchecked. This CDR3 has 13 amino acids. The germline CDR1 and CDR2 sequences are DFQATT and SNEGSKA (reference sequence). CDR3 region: CSADLADYNEQFF.

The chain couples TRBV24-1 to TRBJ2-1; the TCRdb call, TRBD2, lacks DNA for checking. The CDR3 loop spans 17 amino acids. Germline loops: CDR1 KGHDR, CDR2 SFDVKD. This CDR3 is CATSEHTSGRRINKQFF.

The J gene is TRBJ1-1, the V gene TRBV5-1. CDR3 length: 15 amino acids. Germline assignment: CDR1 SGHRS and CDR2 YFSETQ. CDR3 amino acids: CASSSQSGGNTEAFF.

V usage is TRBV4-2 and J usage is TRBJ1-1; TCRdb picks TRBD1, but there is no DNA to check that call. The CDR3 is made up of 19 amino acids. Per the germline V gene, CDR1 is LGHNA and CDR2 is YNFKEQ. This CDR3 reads CASSQATTGVSRWYTEAFF.

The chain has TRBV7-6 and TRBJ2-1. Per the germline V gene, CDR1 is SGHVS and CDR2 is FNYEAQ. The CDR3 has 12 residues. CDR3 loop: CASSLIDNKQFF.

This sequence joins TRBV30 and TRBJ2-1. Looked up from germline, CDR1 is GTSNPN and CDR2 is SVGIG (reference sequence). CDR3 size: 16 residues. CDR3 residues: CAWSVPSESSYNEQFF.

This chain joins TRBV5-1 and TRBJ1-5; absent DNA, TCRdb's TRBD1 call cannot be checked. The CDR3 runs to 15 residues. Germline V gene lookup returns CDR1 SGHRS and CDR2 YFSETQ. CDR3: CASRAGQGRNQPQHF.

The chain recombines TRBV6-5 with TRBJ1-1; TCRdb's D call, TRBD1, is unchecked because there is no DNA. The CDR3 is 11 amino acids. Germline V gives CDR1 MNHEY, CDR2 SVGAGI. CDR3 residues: CASSNRGQAFF.

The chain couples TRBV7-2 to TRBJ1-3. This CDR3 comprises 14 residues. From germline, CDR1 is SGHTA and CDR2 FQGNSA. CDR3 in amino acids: CASSPVDSGNTIYF.

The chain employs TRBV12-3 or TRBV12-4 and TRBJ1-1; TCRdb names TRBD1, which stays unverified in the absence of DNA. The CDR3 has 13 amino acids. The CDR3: CASTLRGNTEAFF.

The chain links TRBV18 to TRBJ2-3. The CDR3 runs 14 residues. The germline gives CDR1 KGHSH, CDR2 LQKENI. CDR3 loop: CASSPPLGGDTQYF.

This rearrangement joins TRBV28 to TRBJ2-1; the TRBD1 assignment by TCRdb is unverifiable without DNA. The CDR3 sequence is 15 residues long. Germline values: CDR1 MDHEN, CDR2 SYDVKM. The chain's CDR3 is CASSLRWGPYNEQFF. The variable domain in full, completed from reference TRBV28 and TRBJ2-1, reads DVKVTQSSRYLVKRTGEKVFLECVQDMDHENMFWYRQDPGLGLRLIYFSYDVKMKEKGDIPEGYSVSREKKERFSLILESASTNQTSMYLCASSLRWGPYNEQFFGPGTRLTVL.

CDR3: CASGLQGLLYNEQFF. This chain uses TRBV5-4 with TRBJ2-1; there is no DNA to check the TCRdb D call of TRBD1. Germline V gene lookup returns CDR1 SGHNT and CDR2 YYREEE (reference sequence). This CDR3 spans 15 amino acids. Filled out from reference TRBV5-4 and TRBJ2-1, the complete variable domain reads ETGVTQSPTHLIKTRGQQVTLRCSSQSGHNTVSWYQQALGQGPQFIFQYYREEENGRGNFPPRFSGLQFPNYSSELNVNALELDDSALYLCASGLQGLLYNEQFFGPGTRLTVL.

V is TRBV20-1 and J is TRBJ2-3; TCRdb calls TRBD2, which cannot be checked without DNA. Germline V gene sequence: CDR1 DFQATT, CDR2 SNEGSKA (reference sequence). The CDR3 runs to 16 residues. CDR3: CSAPTPSAGVTDTQYF.

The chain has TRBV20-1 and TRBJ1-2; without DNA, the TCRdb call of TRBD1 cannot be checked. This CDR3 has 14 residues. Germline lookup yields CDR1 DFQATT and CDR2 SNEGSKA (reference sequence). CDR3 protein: CSAETGAGRYGYTF.

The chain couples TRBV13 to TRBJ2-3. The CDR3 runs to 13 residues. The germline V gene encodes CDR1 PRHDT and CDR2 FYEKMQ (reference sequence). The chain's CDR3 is CASSPTRTDTQYF.

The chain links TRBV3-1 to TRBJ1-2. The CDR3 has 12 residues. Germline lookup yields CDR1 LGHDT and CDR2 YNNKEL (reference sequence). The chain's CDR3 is CASSQGTDHYTF.

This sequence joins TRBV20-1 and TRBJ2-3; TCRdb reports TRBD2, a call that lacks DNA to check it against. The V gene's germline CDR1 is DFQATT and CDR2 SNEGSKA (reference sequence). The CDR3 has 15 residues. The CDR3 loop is CSAIAGGPGTDTQYF.

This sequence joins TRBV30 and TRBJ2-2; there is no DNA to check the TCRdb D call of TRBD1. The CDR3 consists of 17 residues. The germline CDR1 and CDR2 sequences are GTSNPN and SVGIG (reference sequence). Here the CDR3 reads CAWVPGYGGPNTGELFF.

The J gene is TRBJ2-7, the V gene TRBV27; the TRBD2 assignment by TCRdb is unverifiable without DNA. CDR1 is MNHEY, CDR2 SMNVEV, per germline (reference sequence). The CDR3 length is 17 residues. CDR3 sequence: CASSLGVAGGLSYEQYF.

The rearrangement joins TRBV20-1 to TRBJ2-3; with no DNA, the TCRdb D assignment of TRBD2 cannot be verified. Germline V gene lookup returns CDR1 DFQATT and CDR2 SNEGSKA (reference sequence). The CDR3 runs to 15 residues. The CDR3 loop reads CSAPPSERATDTQYF.

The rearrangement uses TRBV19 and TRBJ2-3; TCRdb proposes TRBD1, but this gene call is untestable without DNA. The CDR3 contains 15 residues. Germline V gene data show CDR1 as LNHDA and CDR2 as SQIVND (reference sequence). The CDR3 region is CASSIPGQGADTQYF.

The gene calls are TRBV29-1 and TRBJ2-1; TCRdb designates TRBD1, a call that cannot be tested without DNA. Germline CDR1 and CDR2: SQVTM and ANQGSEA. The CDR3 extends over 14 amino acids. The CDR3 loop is CSVEGSERGNEQFF.